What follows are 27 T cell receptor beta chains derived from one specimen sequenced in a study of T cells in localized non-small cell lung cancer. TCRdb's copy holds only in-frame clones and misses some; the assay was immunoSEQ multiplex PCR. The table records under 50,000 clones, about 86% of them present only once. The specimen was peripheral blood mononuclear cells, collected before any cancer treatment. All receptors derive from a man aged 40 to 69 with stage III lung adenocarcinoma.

Here the CDR3 reads CASSPVRWAYNEQFF. For the CDR3, the DNA is TGTGCCAGCAGCCCAGTGAGGTGGGCCTACAATGAGCAGTTCTTC. The chain couples TRBV27 to TRBJ2-1; D is ambiguous. CDR1 is MNHEY and CDR2 is SMNVEV in the germline V gene (reference sequence). Trimming shortened V by 6 bases and J by 2 bases, and 14 bases separated the two germline ends. CDR3 length: 15 amino acids.

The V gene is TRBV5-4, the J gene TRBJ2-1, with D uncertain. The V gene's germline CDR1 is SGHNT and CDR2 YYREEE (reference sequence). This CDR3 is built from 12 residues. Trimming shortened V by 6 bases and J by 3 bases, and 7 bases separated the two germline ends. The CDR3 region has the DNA TGTGCCAGCAAAACTGACTACAATGAGCAGTTCTTC. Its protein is CASKTDYNEQFF.

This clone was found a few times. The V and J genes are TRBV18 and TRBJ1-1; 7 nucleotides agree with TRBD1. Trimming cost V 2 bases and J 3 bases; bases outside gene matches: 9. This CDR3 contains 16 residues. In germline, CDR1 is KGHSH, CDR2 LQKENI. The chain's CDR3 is CASSPRQGSGDTEAFF. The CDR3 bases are TGTGCCAGCTCACCAAGACAGGGAAGTGGAGACACTGAAGCTTTCTTT.

CDR3 sequence (DNA): TGTGCCAGCAGGGGGGACCTTGGAAACACTGAAGCTTTCTTT. Translated, it gives CASRGDLGNTEAFF. The rearrangement joins TRBV2 to TRBJ1-1; tentative D call: TRBD1 (5 bases). The CDR3 extends over 14 amino acids. Trimming left V 6 bases short and J 2 bases short, with 13 bases between. Germline values: CDR1 SNHLY, CDR2 FYNNEI.

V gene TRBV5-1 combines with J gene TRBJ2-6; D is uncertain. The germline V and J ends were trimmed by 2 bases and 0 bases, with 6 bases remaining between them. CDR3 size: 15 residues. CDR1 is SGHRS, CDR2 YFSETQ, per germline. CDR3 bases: TGCGCCAGCAGCTTTGGGAACTCTGGGGCCAACGTCCTGACTTTC. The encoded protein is CASSFGNSGANVLTF.

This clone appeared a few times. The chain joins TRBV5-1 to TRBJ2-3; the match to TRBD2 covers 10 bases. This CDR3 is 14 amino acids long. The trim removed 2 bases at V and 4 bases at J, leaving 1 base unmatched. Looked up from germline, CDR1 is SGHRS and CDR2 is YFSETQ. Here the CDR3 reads CASSLGTSADTQYF. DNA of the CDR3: TGCGCCAGCAGCTTAGGGACTAGCGCAGATACGCAGTATTTT.

CDR3 nucleotides: TGTGCCACCGTCCTGGGGGGTCCGGCCGAGCAGTACTTC. Its protein product is CATVLGGPAEQYF. The chain is built from TRBV28 and TRBJ2-7, with a tentative D call TRBD2 (6 bases). V dropped 10 bases and J dropped 6 bases, with 19 bases sitting between them. The CDR3 loop spans 13 amino acids. The germline V gene has CDR1 MDHEN and CDR2 SYDVKM.

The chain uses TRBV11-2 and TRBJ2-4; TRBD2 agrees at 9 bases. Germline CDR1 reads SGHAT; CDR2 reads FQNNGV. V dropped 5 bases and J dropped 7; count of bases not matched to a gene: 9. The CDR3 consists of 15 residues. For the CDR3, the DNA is TGTGCCAGCAGCCCTCTGCGGGGGGGGGCGAACATTCAGTACTTC. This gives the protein CASSPLRGGANIQYF.

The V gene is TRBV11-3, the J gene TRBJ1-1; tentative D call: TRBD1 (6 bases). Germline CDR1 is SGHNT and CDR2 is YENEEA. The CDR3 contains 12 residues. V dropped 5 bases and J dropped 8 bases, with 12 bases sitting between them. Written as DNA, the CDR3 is TGTGCCAGCAGCGAAGGGGGGAGAGAAGCTTTCTTT. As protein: CASSEGGREAFF.

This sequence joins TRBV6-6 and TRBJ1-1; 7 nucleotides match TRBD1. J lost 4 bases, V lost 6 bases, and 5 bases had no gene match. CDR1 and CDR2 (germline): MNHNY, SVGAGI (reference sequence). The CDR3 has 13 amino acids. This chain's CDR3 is CASSLPGGTEAFF. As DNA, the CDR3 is TGTGCCAGCAGCCTCCCAGGGGGCACTGAAGCTTTCTTT.

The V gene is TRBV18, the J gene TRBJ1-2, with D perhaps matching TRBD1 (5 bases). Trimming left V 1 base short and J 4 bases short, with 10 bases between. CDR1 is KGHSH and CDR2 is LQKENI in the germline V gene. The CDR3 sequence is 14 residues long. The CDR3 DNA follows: TGTGCCAGCTCACCACAAAGGGACGGCTATGGCTACACCTTC. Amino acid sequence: CASSPQRDGYGYTF.

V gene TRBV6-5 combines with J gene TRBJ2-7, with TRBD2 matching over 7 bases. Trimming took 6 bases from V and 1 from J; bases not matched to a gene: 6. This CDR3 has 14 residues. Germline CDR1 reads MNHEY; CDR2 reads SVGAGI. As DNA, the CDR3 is TGTGCCAGCAGCGCACGGCGGGGGTCCTACGAGCAGTACTTC. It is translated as CASSARRGSYEQYF.

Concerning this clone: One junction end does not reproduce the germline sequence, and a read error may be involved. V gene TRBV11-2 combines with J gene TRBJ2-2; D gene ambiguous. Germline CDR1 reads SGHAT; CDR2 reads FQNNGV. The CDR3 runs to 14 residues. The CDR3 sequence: CASSLVRNAGELFF. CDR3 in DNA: TGTGCCAGCAGCTTAGTGAGGAACGCCGGGGAGCTGTTTTTT. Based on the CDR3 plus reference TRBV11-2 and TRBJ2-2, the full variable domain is EAGVAQSPRYKIIEKRQSVAFWCNPISGHATLYWYQQILGQGPKLLIQFQNNGVVDDSQLPKDRFSAERLKGVDSTLKIQPAKLEDSAVYLCASSLVRNAGELFFGEGSRLTVL.

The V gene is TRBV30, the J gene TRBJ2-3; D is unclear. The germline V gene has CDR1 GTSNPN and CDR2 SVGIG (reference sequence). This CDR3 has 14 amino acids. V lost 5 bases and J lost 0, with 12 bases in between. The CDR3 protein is CAWRLLGSTDTQYF. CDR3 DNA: TGTGCCTGGCGACTCCTGGGGAGCACAGATACGCAGTATTTT.

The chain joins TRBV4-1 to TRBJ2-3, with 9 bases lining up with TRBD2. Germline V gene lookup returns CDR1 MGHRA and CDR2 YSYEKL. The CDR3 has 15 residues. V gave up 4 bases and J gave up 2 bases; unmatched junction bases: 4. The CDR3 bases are TGCGCCAGCAGCCTGCGGGGGGGAGACACAGATACGCAGTATTTT. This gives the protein CASSLRGGDTDTQYF.

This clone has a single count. DNA for the CDR3: TGTGCCAGCAGCGAAGCGGGACAGGGCTGGCAGCCCCAGCATTTT. It codes for CASSEAGQGWQPQHF. The chain carries TRBV5-6 and TRBJ1-5, with 9 bases identical to TRBD1. Germline assignment: CDR1 SGHDT and CDR2 YYEEEE. This CDR3 is 15 amino acids long. Trimming cost V 4 bases and J 7 bases; bases outside gene matches: 9.

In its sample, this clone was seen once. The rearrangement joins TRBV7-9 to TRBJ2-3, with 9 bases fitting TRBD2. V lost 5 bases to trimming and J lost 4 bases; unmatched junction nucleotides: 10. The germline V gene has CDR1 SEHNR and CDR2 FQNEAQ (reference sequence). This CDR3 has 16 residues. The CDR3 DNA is TGTGCCAGCAGCCCAAGGACTAGCGCGAATGCAGATACGCAGTATTTT. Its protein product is CASSPRTSANADTQYF.

The CDR3 DNA sequence: TGTGCCAGCACTATCTACGGGCCGCCTAGCGATGAGCAGTTCTTC. Translating it yields CASTIYGPPSDEQFF. The rearrangement links TRBV6-6 to TRBJ2-1, with D perhaps matching TRBD2 (6 bases). The CDR3 spans 15 residues. Germline V lookup: CDR1 MNHNY, CDR2 SVGAGI (reference sequence). V shed 7 bases and J shed 8 bases, with 21 bases lying between them.

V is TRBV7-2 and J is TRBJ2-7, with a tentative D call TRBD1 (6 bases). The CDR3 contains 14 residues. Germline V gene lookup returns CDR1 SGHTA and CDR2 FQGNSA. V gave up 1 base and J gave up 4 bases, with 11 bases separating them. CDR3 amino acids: CASSLGGPLYEQYF. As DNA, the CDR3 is TGTGCCAGCAGCTTAGGGGGGCCGTTGTACGAGCAGTACTTC.

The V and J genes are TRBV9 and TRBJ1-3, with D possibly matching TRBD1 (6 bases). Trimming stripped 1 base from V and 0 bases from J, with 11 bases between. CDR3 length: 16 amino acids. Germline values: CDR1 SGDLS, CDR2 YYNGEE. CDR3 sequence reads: CASSVRTEGSGNTIYF. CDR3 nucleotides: TGTGCCAGCAGCGTAAGGACAGAAGGCTCTGGAAACACCATATATTTT. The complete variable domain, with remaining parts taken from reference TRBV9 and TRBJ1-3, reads DSGVTQTPKHLITATGQRVTLRCSPRSGDLSVYWYQQSLDQGLQFLIQYYNGEERAKGNILERFSAQQFPDLHSELNLSSLELGDSALYFCASSVRTEGSGNTIYFGEGSWLTVV.

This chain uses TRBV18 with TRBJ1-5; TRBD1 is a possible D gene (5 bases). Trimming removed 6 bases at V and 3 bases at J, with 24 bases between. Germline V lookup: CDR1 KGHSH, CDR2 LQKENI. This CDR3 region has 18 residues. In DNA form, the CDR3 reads TGTGCCAGCTCTAACCTAGTAGGAGGGGTTGGGAACAATCAGCCCCAGCATTTT. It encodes CASSNLVGGVGNNQPQHF. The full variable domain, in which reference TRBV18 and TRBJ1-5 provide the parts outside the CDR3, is NAGVMQNPRHLVRRRGQEARLRCSPMKGHSHVYWYRQLPEEGLKFMVYLQKENIIDESGMPKERFSAEFPKEGPSILRIQQVVRGDSAAYFCASSNLVGGVGNNQPQHFGDGTRLSIL.

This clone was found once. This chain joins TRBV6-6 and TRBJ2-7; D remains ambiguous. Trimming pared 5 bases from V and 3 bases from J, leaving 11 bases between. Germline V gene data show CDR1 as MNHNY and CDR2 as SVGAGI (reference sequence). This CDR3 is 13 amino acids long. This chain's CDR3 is CASSAGSIYEQYF. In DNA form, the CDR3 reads TGTGCCAGCAGTGCCGGGTCCATCTACGAGCAGTACTTC.

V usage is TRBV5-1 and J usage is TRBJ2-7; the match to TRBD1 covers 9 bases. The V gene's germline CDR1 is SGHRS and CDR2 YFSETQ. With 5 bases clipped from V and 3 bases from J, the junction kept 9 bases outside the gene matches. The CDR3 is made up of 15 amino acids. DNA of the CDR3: TGCGCCAGCAGGGAGCCGGGACAGGGAATCTACGAGCAGTACTTC. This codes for CASREPGQGIYEQYF.

The CDR3 bases are TGTGCCAGCAGCTTGCTCGATGCAGGGCGGAATGAGCAGTTCTTC. Translation gives CASSLLDAGRNEQFF. V and J are TRBV5-6 and TRBJ2-1, with D possibly being TRBD1 (5 bases). CDR3 length: 15 residues. V shed 1 base and J shed 7 bases, with 15 bases lying between them. CDR1 is SGHDT, CDR2 YYEEEE, per germline.

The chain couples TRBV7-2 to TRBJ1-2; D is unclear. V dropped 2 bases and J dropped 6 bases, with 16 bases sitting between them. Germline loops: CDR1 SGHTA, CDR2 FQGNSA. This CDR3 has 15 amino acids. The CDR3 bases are TGTGCCAGCAGCTTACGTCAAGGGTGGTGGCATGGCTACACCTTC. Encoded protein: CASSLRQGWWHGYTF.

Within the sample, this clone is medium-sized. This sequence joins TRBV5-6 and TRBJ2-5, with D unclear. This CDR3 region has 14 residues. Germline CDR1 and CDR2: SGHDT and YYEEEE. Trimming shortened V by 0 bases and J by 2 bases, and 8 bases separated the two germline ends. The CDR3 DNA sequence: TGTGCCAGCAGCTTGGGGGCAGTACAAGAGACCCAGTACTTC. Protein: CASSLGAVQETQYF.

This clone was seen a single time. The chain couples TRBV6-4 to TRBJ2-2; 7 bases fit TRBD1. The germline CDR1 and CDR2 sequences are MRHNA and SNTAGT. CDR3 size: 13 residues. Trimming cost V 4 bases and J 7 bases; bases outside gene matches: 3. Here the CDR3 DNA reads TGTGCCAGCAGTGCACAGGGGAACGGGGAGCTGTTTTTT. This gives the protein CASSAQGNGELFF.